This T cell receptor beta chain was found in a study of blood T cell repertoires in COVID-19. Overall study context: Acute and convalescent COVID-19 samples came from the United States, Italy and Spain. PBMCs, B-cell-depleted T cells, or T cells provided the cDNA or gDNA that made up the material.

Per the authors' pipeline: For nucleated cells, counts were estimated from reference gene primer amplification. Data came from immunoSEQ multiplex PCR; TCRdb stores just in-frame clones and leaves some out. D and trimming come from the DNA, and the V and J calls and clone size come from that table. This table holds fewer than 50,000 clones, around 81% found once. The CDR3 sequence is 18 residues long. Losses at the gene ends were 7 bases for V and 4 bases for J; bases not matched to a gene: 18. CDR1 SQVTM and CDR2 ANQGSEA come from the germline V gene. The specimen sequenced was peripheral blood. The chain combines TRBV29-1 with TRBJ2-1, with 11 bases matching TRBD1. The receptor was isolated from a man aged 45-60 years with active COVID-19. The CDR3 spells CSALPGQGDPGQYNEQFF. DNA of the CDR3: TGCAGCGCCTTACCGGGACAGGGGGATCCCGGTCAATACAATGAGCAGTTCTTC.